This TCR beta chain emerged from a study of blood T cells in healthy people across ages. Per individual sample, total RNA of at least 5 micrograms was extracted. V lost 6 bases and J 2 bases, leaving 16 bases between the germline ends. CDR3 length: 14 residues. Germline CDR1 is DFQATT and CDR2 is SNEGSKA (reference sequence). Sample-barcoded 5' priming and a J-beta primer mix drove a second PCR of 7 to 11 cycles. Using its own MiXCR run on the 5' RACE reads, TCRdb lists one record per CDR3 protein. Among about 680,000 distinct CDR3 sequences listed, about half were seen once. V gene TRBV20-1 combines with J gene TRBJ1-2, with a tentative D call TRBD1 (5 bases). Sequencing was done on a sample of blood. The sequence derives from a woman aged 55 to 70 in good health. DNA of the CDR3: TGCAGTGCAGATGCAAGGGACCGCAACTATGGCTACACCTTC. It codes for CSADARDRNYGYTF.